These T cell receptor beta chains were read from a single sample in a study of blood T cell repertoires in COVID-19. Only in-frame clones appear in the TCRdb table, and some are missing; sequencing was by immunoSEQ multiplex PCR. Here the sample spans around 170,000 clones, about four fifths being singletons. What was sequenced was peripheral blood. The receptors here all came from a man aged 65 to 85 with active or convalescent COVID-19. Each CDR3 is given with its conserved first and last residue. The order of the fields is V gene, clone size, D gene, J gene, CDR3 DNA, CDR3 protein. A D gene is named only where the DNA matches it firmly. The size field is filled for only some rows; it gives once, few, many or a size class.

TRBV25-1	-	TRBD2	TRBJ2-7	TGTGCCAGCAGTGAAGCGTCGGGAGGGGGACTCGAGCAGTACTTC	CASSEASGGGLEQYF
TRBV3-1/TRBV3-2	-	-	TRBJ2-7	TGTGCCAGCAGCCCAGAGGGGGGGTCCTACGAGCAGTACTTC	CASSPEGGSYEQYF
TRBV6-1	-	-	TRBJ2-7	TGTGCCAGCAGTGAATACAGCTTAGCGGAGTTATCCTACGAGCAGTACTTC	CASSEYSLAELSYEQYF
TRBV4-3	once	TRBD2	TRBJ2-3	TGCGCCAGCAGCCAAGTCTCGGGGGGGCCGACAGATACGCAGTATTTT	CASSQVSGGPTDTQYF
TRBV11-2	-	-	TRBJ1-2	TGTGCCAGCAGCTTAGGTGTTCGTGACAGGTCTAACAACTATGGCTACACCTTC	CASSLGVRDRSNNYGYTF
TRBV29-1	-	TRBD2	TRBJ2-7	TGCAGCGGCGGGACTAGCGGATACGAGCAGTACTTC	CSGGTSGYEQYF
TRBV18	-	-	TRBJ2-7	TGTGCCAGCTCACCGAGGTCCGGAGCTAGCTACGAGCAGTACTTC	CASSPRSGASYEQYF
TRBV7-8	-	-	TRBJ1-5	TGTGCCAGCAGCTTAGTTGCCAGTCATCAGCCCCAGCATTTT	CASSLVASHQPQHF
TRBV4-2	-	-	TRBJ1-5	TGTGCCAGCAGCCCGTGGGCGGGGGTTAGCAATCAGCCCCAGCATTTT	CASSPWAGVSNQPQHF
TRBV10-3	-	TRBD1	TRBJ2-3	TGTGCCATAGGACAGGGGGCCCTAAGCACAGATACGCAGTATTTT	CAIGQGALSTDTQYF
TRBV2	few	-	TRBJ1-4	TGTGCCAGCAGTGCGGGGGGGACTAATGAAAAACTGTTTTTT	CASSAGGTNEKLFF
TRBV5-6	-	TRBD1	TRBJ1-4	TGTGCCAGCAGCTTGCTGCTCTCCGGGACAGGGAATGAAAAACTGTTTTTT	CASSLLLSGTGNEKLFF
TRBV2	-	TRBD1	TRBJ1-1	TGTGCCAGCAGTGACGGGGGACAGCCCCAAGCTTTCTTT	CASSDGGQPQAFF
TRBV5-1	once	TRBD1	TRBJ2-1	TGCGCCAGCAGCTTATCGGGACAGTCCTACAATGAGCAGTTCTTC	CASSLSGQSYNEQFF
TRBV27	-	-	TRBJ1-5	TGTGCCAGCAGTTTTCACAATCAGCCCCAGCATTTT	CASSFHNQPQHF
TRBV6-1	-	-	TRBJ1-6	TGTGCCAGCAGTGAAGCGAGACACCCAGATGTCCCACCCCTCCACTTT	CASSEARHPDVPPLHF
TRBV4-3	-	-	TRBJ2-7	TGCGCCAGCAGCCAAGAGAACGATCAAGCGGGCTACGAGCAGTACTTC	CASSQENDQAGYEQYF
TRBV2	-	-	TRBJ1-6	TGTGCCAGCAGTGGGAGCTCCTATAATTCACCCCTCCACTTT	CASSGSSYNSPLHF
TRBV7-8	-	TRBD2	TRBJ2-4	TGTGCCAGCAGCTCCGAAGGCTTGTTAGCGGGGGCCGTTTTCAAAAACATTCAGTACTTC	CASSSEGLLAGAVFKNIQYF
TRBV29-1	-	TRBD2	TRBJ2-1	TGCAGCGCCCTCGGGGGGAAGGGCTACAATGAGCAGTTCTTC	CSALGGKGYNEQFF
TRBV4-3	-	-	TRBJ1-4	TGCGCCAGCAGCCAAAGCGAAAAACTGTTTTTT	CASSQSEKLFF
TRBV10-3	-	-	TRBJ1-1	TGTGCCATCAGTGTGGACAGGAACACTGAAGCTTTCTTT	CAISVDRNTEAFF
TRBV27	once	-	TRBJ1-2	TGTGCCACCCTAAGGAGTTTGACAGGTCGCTATGGCTACACCTTC	CATLRSLTGRYGYTF
TRBV21-1	-	-	TRBJ1-5	TGTGCCAGCAGCAAAGTTAGAGGCAATCAGCCCCAGCATTTT	CASSKVRGNQPQHF
TRBV3-1/TRBV3-2	-	-	TRBJ2-4	TGTGCCAGCAGCCAAGTTGCGGGGGCAGGCGAAAACATTCAGTACTTC	CASSQVAGAGENIQYF
TRBV6-2/TRBV6-3	-	TRBD1	TRBJ2-7	TGTGCCAGCAGTTCTGGGACAGGGCTCGACGAGCAGTACTTC	CASSSGTGLDEQYF
TRBV19	once	-	TRBJ1-2	TGTGCCAGTAGTATTTCCAGGGTTTATGGCTACACCTTC	CASSISRVYGYTF
TRBV6-5	many	-	TRBJ1-3	TGTGCCAGCAGTTACTCGCGCACAGGGGGAAACACCATATATTTT	CASSYSRTGGNTIYF
TRBV7-7	-	TRBD1	TRBJ2-1	TGTGCTAGCAGCGCCCGGACAGGGGGGATCAATGAGCAGTTCTTC	CASSARTGGINEQFF
TRBV4-3	-	-	TRBJ1-4	TGCGCCAGCAGCCAGCAGGGTGGGAATGAAAAACTGTTTTTT	CASSQQGGNEKLFF
TRBV4-1	-	-	TRBJ2-7	TGCGCCAGCAGCCATGCAAGCCGTAGCGAGCAGTACTTC	CASSHASRSEQYF
TRBV29-1	-	TRBD1	TRBJ1-1	TGCAGCGTAGTGGGACAGCTGAACACTGAAGCTTTCTTT	CSVVGQLNTEAFF
TRBV2	once	-	TRBJ2-5	TGTGCCAGCAGTGAATACAGACAAGAGACCCAGTACTTC	CASSEYRQETQYF
TRBV6-2/TRBV6-3	many	TRBD1	TRBJ2-1	TGTGCCAGCAGTTGGCCGGCCTTGGGCGGGACAGGGCTCTCCTACAATGAGCAGTTCTTC	CASSWPALGGTGLSYNEQFF